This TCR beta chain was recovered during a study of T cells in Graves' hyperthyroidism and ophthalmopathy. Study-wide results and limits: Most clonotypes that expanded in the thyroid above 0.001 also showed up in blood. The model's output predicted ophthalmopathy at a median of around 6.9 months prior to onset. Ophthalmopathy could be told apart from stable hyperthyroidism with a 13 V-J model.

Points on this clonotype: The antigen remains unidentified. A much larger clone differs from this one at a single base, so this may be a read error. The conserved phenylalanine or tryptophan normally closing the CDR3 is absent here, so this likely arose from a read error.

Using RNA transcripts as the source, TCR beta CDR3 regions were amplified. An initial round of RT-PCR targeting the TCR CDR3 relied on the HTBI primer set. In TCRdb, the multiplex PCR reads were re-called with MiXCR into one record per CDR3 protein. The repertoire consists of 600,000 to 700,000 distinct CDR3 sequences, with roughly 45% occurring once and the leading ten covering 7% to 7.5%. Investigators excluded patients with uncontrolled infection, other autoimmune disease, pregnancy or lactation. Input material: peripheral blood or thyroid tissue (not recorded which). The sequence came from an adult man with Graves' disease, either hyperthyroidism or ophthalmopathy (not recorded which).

In DNA, the CDR3 is TGCAGTGCTAGTGACGTCAATCAGCCCCAGCATCTT. Translating gives CSASDVNQPQHL. The J gene is TRBJ1-5, the V gene TRBV20-1; D call uncertain. This CDR3 region has 12 residues. The germline CDR1 and CDR2 sequences are DFQATT and SNEGSKA (reference sequence). V gave up 3 bases and J gave up 3 bases, with 6 bases separating them.